This T cell receptor beta chain was retrieved from a study of blood T cells in healthy people across ages (dated by TCRdb to about 2015). For context, the study as a whole: In model experiments, roughly one uniquely barcoded TCR beta cDNA molecule per two T cells was captured by template switching. Age-related changes in TCR beta repertoire diversity were measured in the study by deep sequencing normalized with unique cDNA molecular identifiers. Donors were grouped into four age groups: young (average 16 years), middle-aged (over 35), aged (around 60) and long-lived (less than 85). To avoid experimental bias, donors of different ages were spread randomly across the sequencing lanes. Using the same blood draw, the study looked at two additional independent replicas of 1 million unique cDNA reads for two donors, one aged 18 to 30 and the other aged 80 or older. General findings and caveats noted by the study authors: As age increased, observed TCR beta diversity per million T cells dropped in a roughly linear way, and a significant reduction was already evident by age 40. The CMV infection status of donors was not known, potentially confounding age-related changes in expanded clonotypes. Compared with the aged group, the long-lived group had more naive CD4+ T cells, fewer expanded clones and increased TCR diversity, suggesting age selection. Estimates of total diversity based on one million sequenced T cells were regarded as lower bounds and as underestimates. Because profiling used bulk unsorted PBMCs, naive and antigen-experienced compartments could not be compared conclusively. A strong correlation was found between observed TCR beta diversity and the percentage of naive T cells measured by flow cytometry.

This clonotype was observed a handful of times. This receptor's antigen is unknown. Base qualities are not recorded, but no much larger clone differs from it by a single base. The library relied on 5' RACE. This sample was sequenced with an Illumina HiSeq 2500. The second PCR ran for roughly 7 to 11 cycles and used a J-beta primer mix along with a sample-barcoded 5' primer. A unique molecular identifier was introduced onto each TCR beta cDNA molecule by a template-switch 5' adaptor carrying 12 random nucleotides. Each sample yielded at least 2.5 million CDR3-containing paired-end reads. First-strand cDNA synthesis was performed from all RNA using the Mint cDNA synthesis kit, with priming by a TRBC-specific oligonucleotide. After uracil-DNA glycosylase treatment, a first 18-cycle PCR used universal primers M1SS and BC2_uni_R on all cDNA. The authors' analysis ran thus. For normalization, 1 million high-quality reads were randomly selected from each sample, with every read carrying a distinct molecular identifier. Instead of being binned into consensus sequences, reads that shared molecular identifiers were thrown out. CDR3 identification, clonotype clustering and error correction used MiTCR with a Q25 quality threshold and the strictest error-elimination algorithm. Lower-bound total TCR beta diversity was estimated with a nonparametric unseen species model using Euler transformation. TCRdb ran its own pipeline on the public reads, namely fastp trimming at Q25 and MiXCR clone calling, and kept in-frame beta chains. Each entry merges the rows of one CDR3 protein and shows their most common DNA and genes. It is TCRdb's table, rather than the study itself, that gives the V and J calls and clone size. Present in this sample are around 1,500,000 distinct CDR3 sequences, approximately 38% of which were seen just once. Jointly, the top ten make up roughly 7.9% of the sample.

Systemically healthy Caucasian individuals from Russia, approximately 39 in total and aged about 6 to 95 years, were included as donors. Each donor gave ten milliliters of peripheral blood, drawn into EDTA-treated Vacutainer tubes. Ficoll-Paque density-gradient centrifugation was used to isolate PBMCs, with at least 7 million per sample. Trizol reagent was used to extract total RNA from PBMCs, with at least 5 micrograms per sample. For every donor, an aliquot of PBMCs went through flow cytometry to measure the percentages of naive CD45RAhigh/CD27high T cells. The CDR3 spans 17 residues, from the cysteine through the phenylalanine. Solely the CDR3 DNA is kept, with 51 bases framed from the first base.

The clonotype was recovered from a woman under 30 in good health. The sequence joins TRBV21-1 to TRBJ2-3; the table's TRBD2 call for D was not verified on the DNA. TRBV21-1 is reported as a pseudogene. Sequencing was performed on blood. The sequenced DNA is TGTGCCAGCAGCAAAGAAGCTAGCGGGGGCCCTACAGATACGCAGTATTTT. Translated, this is CASSKEASGGPTDTQYF.